This T cell receptor beta chain was found in a study of cytomegalovirus exposure and HLA in healthy donors. Nominal health characterized the donors when sampled, though unrecorded immune exposures were likely. As concerns this clone: Its antigen is not known.

Both 60 Vbeta primers and 13 Jbeta primers went into the PCR. Sequencing was performed with immunoSEQ multiplex PCR; in TCRdb, only in-frame clones are kept and a portion is missing. The sample holds 130,000 to 150,000 clones, around 80% seen once. General study points: Per published reports, the classifier diagnosed cytomegalovirus status with high specificity and sensitivity. For most TCR sequences rarity was the rule, although some public TCRs occurred in many donors.

Germline assignment: CDR1 LNHDA and CDR2 SQIVND (reference sequence). This CDR3 region has 15 residues. The trim removed 6 bases at V and 0 bases at J, leaving 4 bases unmatched. The J gene is TRBJ1-3, the V gene TRBV19; 8 positions match TRBD1. This TCR was recovered from a man in his forties in good health and CMV-seropositive. Sequencing used PBMCs. The CDR3 loop reads CASSRQGISGNTIYF. The CDR3 region has the DNA TGTGCCAGTAGCCGACAGGGGATCTCTGGAAACACCATATATTTT.